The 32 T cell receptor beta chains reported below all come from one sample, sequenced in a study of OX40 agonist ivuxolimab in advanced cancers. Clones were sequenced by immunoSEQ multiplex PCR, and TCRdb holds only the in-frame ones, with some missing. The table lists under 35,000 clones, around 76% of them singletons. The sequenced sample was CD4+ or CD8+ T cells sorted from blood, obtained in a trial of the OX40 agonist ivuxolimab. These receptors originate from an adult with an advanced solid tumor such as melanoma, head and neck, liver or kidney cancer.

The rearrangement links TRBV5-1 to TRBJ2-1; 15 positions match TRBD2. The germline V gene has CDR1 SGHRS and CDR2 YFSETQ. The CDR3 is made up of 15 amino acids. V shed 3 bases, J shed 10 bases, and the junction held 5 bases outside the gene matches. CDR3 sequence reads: CASSYGLAGGGEQFF. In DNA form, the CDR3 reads TGCGCCAGCAGCTACGGACTAGCGGGAGGGGGCGAGCAGTTCTTC.

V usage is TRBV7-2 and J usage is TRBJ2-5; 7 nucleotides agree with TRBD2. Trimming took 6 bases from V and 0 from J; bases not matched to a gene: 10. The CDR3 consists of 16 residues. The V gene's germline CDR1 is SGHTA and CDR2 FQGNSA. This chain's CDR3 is CASRTVSGLYQETQYF. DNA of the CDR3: TGTGCCAGCAGGACCGTTAGCGGGTTGTACCAAGAGACCCAGTACTTC.

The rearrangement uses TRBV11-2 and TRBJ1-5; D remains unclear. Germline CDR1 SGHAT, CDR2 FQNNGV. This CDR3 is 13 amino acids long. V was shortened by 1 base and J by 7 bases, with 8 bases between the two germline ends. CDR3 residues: CASSLARGQPQHF. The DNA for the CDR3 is TGTGCCAGCAGCTTAGCGAGAGGGCAGCCCCAGCATTTT. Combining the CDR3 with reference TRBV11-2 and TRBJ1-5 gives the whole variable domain EAGVAQSPRYKIIEKRQSVAFWCNPISGHATLYWYQQILGQGPKLLIQFQNNGVVDDSQLPKDRFSAERLKGVDSTLKIQPAKLEDSAVYLCASSLARGQPQHFGDGTRLSIL.

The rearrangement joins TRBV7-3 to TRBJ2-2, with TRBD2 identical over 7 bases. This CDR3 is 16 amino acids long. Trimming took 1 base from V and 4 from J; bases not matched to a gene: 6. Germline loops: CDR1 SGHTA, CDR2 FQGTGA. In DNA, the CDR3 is TGTGCCAGCAGCTTAATGGCTAGCGGAGTCACCGGGGAGCTGTTTTTT. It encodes CASSLMASGVTGELFF.

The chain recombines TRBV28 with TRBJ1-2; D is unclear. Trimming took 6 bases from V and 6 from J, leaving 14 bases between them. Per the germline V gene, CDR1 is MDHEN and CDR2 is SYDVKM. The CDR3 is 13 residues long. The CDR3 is CASSRSSTDGYTF. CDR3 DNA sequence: TGTGCCAGCAGCCGCTCCTCTACCGATGGCTACACCTTC.

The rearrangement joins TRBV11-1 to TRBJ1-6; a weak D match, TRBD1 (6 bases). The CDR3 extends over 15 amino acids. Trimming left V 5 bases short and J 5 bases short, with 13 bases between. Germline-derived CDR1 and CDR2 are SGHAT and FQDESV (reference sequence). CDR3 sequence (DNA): TGTGCCAGCAGCCAGGACAGATTCGATAATTCACCCCTCCACTTT. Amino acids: CASSQDRFDNSPLHF.

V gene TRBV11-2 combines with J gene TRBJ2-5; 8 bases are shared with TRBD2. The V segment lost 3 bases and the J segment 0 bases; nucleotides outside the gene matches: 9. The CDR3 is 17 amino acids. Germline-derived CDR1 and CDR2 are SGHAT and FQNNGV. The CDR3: CASSFQVSGVYQETQYF. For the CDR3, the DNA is TGTGCCAGCAGCTTCCAAGTTAGCGGGGTCTACCAAGAGACCCAGTACTTC. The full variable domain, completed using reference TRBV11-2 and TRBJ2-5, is EAGVAQSPRYKIIEKRQSVAFWCNPISGHATLYWYQQILGQGPKLLIQFQNNGVVDDSQLPKDRFSAERLKGVDSTLKIQPAKLEDSAVYLCASSFQVSGVYQETQYFGPGTRLLVL.

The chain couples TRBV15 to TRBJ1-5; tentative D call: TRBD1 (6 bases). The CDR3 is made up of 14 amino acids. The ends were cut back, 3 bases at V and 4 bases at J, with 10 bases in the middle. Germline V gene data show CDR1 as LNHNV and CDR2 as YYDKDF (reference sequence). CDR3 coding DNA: TGTGCCACCAGCAGGGACAGACTAAATCAGCCCCAGCATTTT. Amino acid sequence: CATSRDRLNQPQHF.

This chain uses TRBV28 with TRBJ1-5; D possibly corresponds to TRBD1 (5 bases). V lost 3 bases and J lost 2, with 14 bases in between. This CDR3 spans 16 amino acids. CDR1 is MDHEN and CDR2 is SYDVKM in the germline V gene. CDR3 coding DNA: TGTGCCAGCAGTTTTTTGGGGCGGAGTGGCAATCAGCCCCAGCATTTT. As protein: CASSFLGRSGNQPQHF.

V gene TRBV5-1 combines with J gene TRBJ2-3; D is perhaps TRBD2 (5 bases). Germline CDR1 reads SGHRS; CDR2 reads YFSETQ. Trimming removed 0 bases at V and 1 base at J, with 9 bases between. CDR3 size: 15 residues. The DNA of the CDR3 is TGCGCCAGCAGCTTGGGGCGGGCTCGCACAGATACGCAGTATTTT. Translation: CASSLGRARTDTQYF.

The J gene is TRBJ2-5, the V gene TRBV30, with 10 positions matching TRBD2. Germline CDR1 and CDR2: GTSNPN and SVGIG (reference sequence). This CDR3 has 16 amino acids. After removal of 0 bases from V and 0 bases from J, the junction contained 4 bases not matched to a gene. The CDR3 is CAWSVGLATHQETQYF. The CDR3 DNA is TGTGCCTGGAGTGTGGGACTAGCGACCCACCAAGAGACCCAGTACTTC.

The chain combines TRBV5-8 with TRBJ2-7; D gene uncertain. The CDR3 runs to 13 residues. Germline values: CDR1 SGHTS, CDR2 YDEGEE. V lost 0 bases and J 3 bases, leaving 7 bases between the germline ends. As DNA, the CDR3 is TGTGCCAGCAGCTTGGGGCCACTCTACGAGCAGTACTTC. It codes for CASSLGPLYEQYF.

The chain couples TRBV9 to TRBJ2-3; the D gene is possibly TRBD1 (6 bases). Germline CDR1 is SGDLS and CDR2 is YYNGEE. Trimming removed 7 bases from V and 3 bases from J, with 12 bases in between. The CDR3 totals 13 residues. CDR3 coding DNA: TGTGCCAGCTCGAGGACAGTTACAGATACGCAGTATTTT. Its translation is CASSRTVTDTQYF.

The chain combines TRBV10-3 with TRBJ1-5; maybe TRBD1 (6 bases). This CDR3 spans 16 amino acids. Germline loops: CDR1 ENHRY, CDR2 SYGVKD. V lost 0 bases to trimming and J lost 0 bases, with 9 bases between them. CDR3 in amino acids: CAISESDRTSNQPQHF. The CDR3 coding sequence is TGTGCCATCAGTGAGTCTGACAGGACTAGCAATCAGCCCCAGCATTTT.

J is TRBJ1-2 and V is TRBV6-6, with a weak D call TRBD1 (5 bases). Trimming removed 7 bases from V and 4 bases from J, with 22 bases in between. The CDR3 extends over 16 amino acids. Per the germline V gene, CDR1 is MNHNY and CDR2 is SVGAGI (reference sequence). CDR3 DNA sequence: TGTGCCAGCATTTCTGATAGGGAGGGGCCCCCCTATGGCTACACCTTC. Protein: CASISDREGPPYGYTF.

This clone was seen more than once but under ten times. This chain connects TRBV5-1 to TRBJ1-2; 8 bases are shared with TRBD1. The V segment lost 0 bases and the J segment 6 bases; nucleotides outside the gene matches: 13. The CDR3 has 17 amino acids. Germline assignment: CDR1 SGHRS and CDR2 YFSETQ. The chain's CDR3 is CASSLEGQGWAYNGYTF. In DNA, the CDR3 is TGCGCCAGCAGCTTGGAAGGACAGGGTTGGGCTTATAATGGCTACACCTTC.

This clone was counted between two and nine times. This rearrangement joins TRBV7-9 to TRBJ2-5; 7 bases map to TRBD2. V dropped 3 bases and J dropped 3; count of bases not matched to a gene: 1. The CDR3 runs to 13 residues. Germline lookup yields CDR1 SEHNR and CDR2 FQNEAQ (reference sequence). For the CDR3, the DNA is TGTGCCAGCAGCTTTCTAGCGGAAGAGACCCAGTACTTC. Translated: CASSFLAEETQYF.

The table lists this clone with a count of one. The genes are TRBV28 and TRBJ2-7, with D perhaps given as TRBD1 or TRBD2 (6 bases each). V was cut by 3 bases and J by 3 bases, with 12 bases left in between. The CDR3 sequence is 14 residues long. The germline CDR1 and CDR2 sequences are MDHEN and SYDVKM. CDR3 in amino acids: CASSFGGSVYEQYF. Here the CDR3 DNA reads TGTGCCAGCAGTTTCGGGGGCTCGGTCTACGAGCAGTACTTC.

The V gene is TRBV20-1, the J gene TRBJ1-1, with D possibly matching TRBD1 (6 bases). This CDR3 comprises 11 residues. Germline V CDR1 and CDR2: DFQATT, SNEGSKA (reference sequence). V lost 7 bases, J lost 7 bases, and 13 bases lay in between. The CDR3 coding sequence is TGCAGTGGGAGGGGGTTTGTTGAAGCTTTCTTT. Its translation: CSGRGFVEAFF.

The CDR3 bases are TGCGCCAGCAGTCAACCCCAGGGAGGAGACAAGCGGGAGCTCACCGCCCTCTACGAGCAGTACTTC. Protein product: CASSQPQGGDKRELTALYEQYF. This chain links TRBV23-1 with TRBJ2-7; 8 nucleotides match TRBD2. TRBV23-1 is an open reading frame whose function is uncertain. The length of the CDR3 is 22 residues. The V gene end was trimmed by 2 bases and the J gene end by 3 bases; junction bases not matched to a gene: 27.

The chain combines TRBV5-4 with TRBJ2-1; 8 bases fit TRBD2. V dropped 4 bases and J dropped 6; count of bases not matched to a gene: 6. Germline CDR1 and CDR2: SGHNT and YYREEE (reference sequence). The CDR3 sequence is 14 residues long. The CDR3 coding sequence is TGTGCCAGCAGCATCCCCGGGACTAGCAATGAGCAGTTCTTC. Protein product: CASSIPGTSNEQFF.

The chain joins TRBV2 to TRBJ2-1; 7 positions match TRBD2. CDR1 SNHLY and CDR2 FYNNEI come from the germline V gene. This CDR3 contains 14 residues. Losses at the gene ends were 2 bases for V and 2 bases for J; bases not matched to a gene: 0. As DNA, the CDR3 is TGTGCCAGCAGTGAACTAGCGGCCTACAATGAGCAGTTCTTC. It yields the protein CASSELAAYNEQFF.

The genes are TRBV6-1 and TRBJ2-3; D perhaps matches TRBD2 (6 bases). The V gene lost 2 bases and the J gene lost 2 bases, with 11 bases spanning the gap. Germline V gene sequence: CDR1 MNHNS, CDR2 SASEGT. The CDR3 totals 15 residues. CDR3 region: CASSESRGTTDTQYF. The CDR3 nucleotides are TGTGCCAGCAGTGAATCTCGCGGGACCACAGATACGCAGTATTTT.

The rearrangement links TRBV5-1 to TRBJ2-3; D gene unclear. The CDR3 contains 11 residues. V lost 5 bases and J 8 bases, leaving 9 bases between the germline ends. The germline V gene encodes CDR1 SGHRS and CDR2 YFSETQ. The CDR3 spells CASRSTSTQYF. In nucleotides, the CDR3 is TGCGCCAGCAGATCGACCTCTACGCAGTATTTT.

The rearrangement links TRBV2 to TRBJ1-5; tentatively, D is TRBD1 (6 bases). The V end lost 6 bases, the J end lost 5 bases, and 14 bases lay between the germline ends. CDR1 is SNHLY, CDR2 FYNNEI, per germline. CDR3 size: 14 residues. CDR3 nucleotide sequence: TGTGCCAGCAGCCCCAGGACAGTTGATCAGCCCCAGCATTTT. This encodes CASSPRTVDQPQHF. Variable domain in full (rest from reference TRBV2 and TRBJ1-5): EPEVTQTPSHQVTQMGQEVILRCVPISNHLYFYWYRQILGQKVEFLVSFYNNEISEKSEIFDDQFSVERPDGSNFTLKIRSTKLEDSAMYFCASSPRTVDQPQHFGDGTRLSIL.

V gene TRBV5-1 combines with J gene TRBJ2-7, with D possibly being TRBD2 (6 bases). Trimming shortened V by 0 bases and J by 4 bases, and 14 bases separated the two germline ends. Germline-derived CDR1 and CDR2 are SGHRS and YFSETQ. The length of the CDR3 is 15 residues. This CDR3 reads CASSLASGSWYEQYF. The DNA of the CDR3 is TGCGCCAGCAGCTTGGCTTCCGGGAGCTGGTACGAGCAGTACTTC.

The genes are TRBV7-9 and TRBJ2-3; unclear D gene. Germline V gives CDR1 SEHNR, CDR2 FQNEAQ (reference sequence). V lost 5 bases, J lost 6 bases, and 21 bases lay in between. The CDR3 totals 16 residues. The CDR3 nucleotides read TGTGCCAGCAGCAACCGCAGAGGACGCCTCTTGGATACGCAGTATTTT. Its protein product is CASSNRRGRLLDTQYF.

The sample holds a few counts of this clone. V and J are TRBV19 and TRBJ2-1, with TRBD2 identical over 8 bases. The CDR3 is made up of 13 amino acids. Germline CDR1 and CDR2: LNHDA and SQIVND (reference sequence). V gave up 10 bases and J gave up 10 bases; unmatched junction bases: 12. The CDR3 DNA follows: TGTGCCACCAGACTAGGCGGGACTAGGGAGCAGTTCTTC. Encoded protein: CATRLGGTREQFF. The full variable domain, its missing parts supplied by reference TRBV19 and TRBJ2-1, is DGGITQSPKYLFRKEGQNVTLSCEQNLNHDAMYWYRQDPGQGLRLIYYSQIVNDFQKGDIAEGYSVSREKKESFPLTVTSAQKNPTAFYLCATRLGGTREQFFGPGTRLTVL.

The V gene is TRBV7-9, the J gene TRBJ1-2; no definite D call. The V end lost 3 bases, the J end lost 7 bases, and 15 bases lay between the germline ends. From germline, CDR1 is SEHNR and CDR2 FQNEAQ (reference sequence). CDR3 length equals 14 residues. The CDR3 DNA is TGTGCCAGCAGCTTTTGGACGGATACCTCTGGCTACACCTTC. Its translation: CASSFWTDTSGYTF.

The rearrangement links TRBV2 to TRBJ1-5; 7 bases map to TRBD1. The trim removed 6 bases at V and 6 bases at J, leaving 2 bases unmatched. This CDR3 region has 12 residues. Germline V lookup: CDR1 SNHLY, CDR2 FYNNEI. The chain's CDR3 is CASRQGGQPQHF. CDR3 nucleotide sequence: TGTGCCAGCAGGCAGGGGGGTCAGCCCCAGCATTTT.

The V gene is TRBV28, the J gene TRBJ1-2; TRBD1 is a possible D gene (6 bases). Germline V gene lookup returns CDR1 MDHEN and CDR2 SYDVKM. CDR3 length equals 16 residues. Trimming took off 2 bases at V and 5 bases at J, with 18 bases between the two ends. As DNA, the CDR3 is TGTGCCAGCAGTTTACCCGGGGGCTTAATGTCATATGGCTACACCTTC. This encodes CASSLPGGLMSYGYTF.

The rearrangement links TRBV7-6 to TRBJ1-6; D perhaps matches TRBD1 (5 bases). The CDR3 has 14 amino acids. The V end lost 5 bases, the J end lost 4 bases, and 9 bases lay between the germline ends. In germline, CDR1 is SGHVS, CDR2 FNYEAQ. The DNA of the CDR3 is TGTGCCAGCAGCCTGAGACAGTATAATTCACCCCTCCACTTT. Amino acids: CASSLRQYNSPLHF.